The 20 T cell receptor beta chains listed next were all sequenced from one sample in a study of human CD4 T cells and Enterobacteriaceae. Sorting took every CD4+ cell except CD45RA+CCR7+CD95- naive cells, reaching over 95% purity. Clones were sequenced by immunoSEQ multiplex PCR, and TCRdb holds only the in-frame ones, with some missing. The data hold 25,000 to 30,000 clones, with approximately 82% observed a single time. The sample consisted of memory CD4+ T cells from blood. The source is a human donor in good health.

The sample holds a few counts of this clone. V gene TRBV6-1 combines with J gene TRBJ2-7, with a weak D call TRBD1 (5 bases). The CDR3 runs to 13 residues. V was clipped by 3 bases and J by 3 bases, with 9 bases between them. The germline V gene encodes CDR1 MNHNS and CDR2 SASEGT. The CDR3 loop reads CASSDNRNYEQYF. The CDR3 nucleotides are TGTGCCAGCAGTGATAACAGGAACTACGAGCAGTACTTC.

This sequence joins TRBV5-4 and TRBJ1-1, with D unclear. Trimming removed 9 bases at V and 1 base at J, with 16 bases between. There are 14 residues in the CDR3. The germline V gene has CDR1 SGHNT and CDR2 YYREEE (reference sequence). This CDR3 reads CATSSRLTNTEAFF. The CDR3 region has the DNA TGTGCCACCTCCTCAAGACTGACGAACACTGAAGCTTTCTTT.

This chain connects TRBV14 to TRBJ2-7; no definite D call. The V end lost 2 bases, the J end lost 3 bases, and 14 bases lay between the germline ends. Per germline, CDR1 SGHDN and CDR2 FVKESK. This CDR3 spans 15 amino acids. The DNA for the CDR3 is TGTGCCAGCAGCCAATTCGGTCGAGGTAACTACGAGCAGTACTTC. Protein product: CASSQFGRGNYEQYF.

This rearrangement joins TRBV18 to TRBJ2-1, with 11 bases lining up with TRBD1. With V trimmed by 1 base and J by 9 bases, 14 bases remained unmatched. Looked up from germline, CDR1 is KGHSH and CDR2 is LQKENI. This CDR3 region has 18 residues. The CDR3, as DNA: TGTGCCAGCTCACCACAGGGGACTACCGGGACAGGGGGTATTGAGCAGTTCTTC. Translation gives CASSPQGTTGTGGIEQFF.

This clone was seen a single time. The chain carries TRBV11-2 and TRBJ2-1; tentative D call: TRBD2 (5 bases). The CDR3 totals 14 residues. Deletions cut 5 bases from V and 7 bases from J, with 15 bases between. Germline values: CDR1 SGHAT, CDR2 FQNNGV. The chain's CDR3 is CASSPTGSWNEQFF. CDR3 nucleotide sequence: TGTGCCAGCAGCCCTACGGGGTCCTGGAATGAGCAGTTCTTC.

The chain joins TRBV5-4 to TRBJ2-7; TRBD1 aligns across 9 bases. The CDR3 consists of 16 residues. V gave up 4 bases and J gave up 2 bases; unmatched junction bases: 10. CDR1 is SGHNT and CDR2 is YYREEE in the germline V gene (reference sequence). CDR3: CASSGPGQGSPYEQYF. CDR3 nucleotide sequence: TGTGCCAGCAGCGGGCCGGGACAGGGCTCTCCCTACGAGCAGTACTTC.

The chain recombines TRBV19 with TRBJ1-1; TRBD1 is a possible D gene (5 bases). This CDR3 comprises 14 residues. Germline V gene lookup returns CDR1 LNHDA and CDR2 SQIVND (reference sequence). V lost 5 bases, J lost 4 bases, and 14 bases lay in between. The CDR3 loop is CASSSAGRSTEAFF. The CDR3 DNA sequence: TGTGCCAGTAGTTCAGCAGGGCGGAGCACTGAAGCTTTCTTT.

The rearrangement uses TRBV12-5 and TRBJ1-6, with TRBD1 matching 8 bases. The V gene's germline CDR1 is LGHNT and CDR2 FRNRAP. This CDR3 region has 17 residues. V trimming: 0 bases; J trimming: 7 bases; junction bases outside the gene matches: 8. In DNA, the CDR3 is TGTGCTAGTGGTTTGGTACTTGGACAGGGTTCCAATTCACCCCTCCACTTT. This translates into CASGLVLGQGSNSPLHF.

The V and J genes are TRBV10-3 and TRBJ2-5; 11 bases fit TRBD2. Germline loops: CDR1 ENHRY, CDR2 SYGVKD. V lost 10 bases and J lost 1; bases outside the gene matches: 17. CDR3 length equals 18 residues. The CDR3 loop reads CATSAGGSGRARQETQYF. CDR3 in DNA: TGTGCCACCTCCGCGGGAGGTAGCGGGAGGGCCCGCCAAGAGACCCAGTACTTC.

In its sample, this clone was seen a few times. V gene TRBV28 combines with J gene TRBJ2-1; 13 bases agree with TRBD2. The CDR3 is 15 residues long. CDR1 is MDHEN, CDR2 SYDVKM, per germline. V gave up 3 bases and J gave up 6 bases; unmatched junction bases: 2. CDR3 in amino acids: CASSLGTSGTNEQFF. CDR3 DNA sequence: TGTGCCAGCAGTTTGGGGACTAGCGGGACCAATGAGCAGTTCTTC.

This chain links TRBV6-1 with TRBJ2-3; tentatively, D is TRBD1 (6 bases). This CDR3 is 14 amino acids long. V lost 6 bases and J 0 bases, leaving 10 bases between the germline ends. The germline V gene has CDR1 MNHNS and CDR2 SASEGT. CDR3 nucleotide sequence: TGTGCCAGCAGGCCGGGACATAGCACAGATACGCAGTATTTT. Translation: CASRPGHSTDTQYF.

The rearrangement joins TRBV6-5 to TRBJ2-5, with D tentatively TRBD1 (6 bases). The CDR3 is 15 amino acids. V lost 4 bases and J 4 bases, leaving 16 bases between the germline ends. The V gene's germline CDR1 is MNHEY and CDR2 SVGAGI. CDR3 sequence: CASSLGTGQLETQYF. CDR3 DNA: TGTGCCAGCAGTTTAGGGACGGGACAATTAGAGACCCAGTACTTC.

CDR3 amino acids: CASSSSGTGGEQYF. The CDR3, as DNA: TGTGCCAGCAGCTCCTCCGGGACAGGGGGCGAGCAGTACTTC. The chain combines TRBV5-4 with TRBJ2-7, with TRBD1 matching 11 bases. With V trimmed by 3 bases and J by 6 bases, 5 bases remained unmatched. Germline CDR1 and CDR2: SGHNT and YYREEE (reference sequence). The CDR3 runs 14 residues.

The gene calls are TRBV5-4 and TRBJ2-3; 12 bases agree with TRBD2. The CDR3 contains 18 residues. Trimming cost V 0 bases and J 0 bases; bases outside gene matches: 5. CDR1 SGHNT and CDR2 YYREEE come from the germline V gene (reference sequence). CDR3 protein: CASSLGLAGDTSTDTQYF. CDR3 coding DNA: TGTGCCAGCAGCTTGGGACTAGCGGGAGACACTAGCACAGATACGCAGTATTTT.

J is TRBJ2-3 and V is TRBV29-1; D not certain. The germline V and J ends were trimmed by 4 bases and 1 base, with 9 bases remaining between them. The CDR3 covers 13 residues. Germline values: CDR1 SQVTM, CDR2 ANQGSEA. CDR3 residues: CSVAKGGTDTQYF. The CDR3 DNA reads as TGCAGCGTTGCTAAGGGTGGCACAGATACGCAGTATTTT.

The chain uses TRBV5-6 and TRBJ2-5; no clear D gene. This CDR3 has 12 amino acids. Germline V gives CDR1 SGHDT, CDR2 YYEEEE. Trimming removed 4 bases from V and 5 bases from J, with 9 bases in between. In DNA, the CDR3 is TGTGCCAGCAGCCAATACACGGAGACCCAGTACTTC. This gives the protein CASSQYTETQYF.

The genes are TRBV2 and TRBJ2-3; D is possibly TRBD1 or TRBD2 (5 bases each). V lost 8 bases, J lost 4 bases, and 16 bases lay in between. CDR1 is SNHLY, CDR2 FYNNEI, per germline. The CDR3 has 14 amino acids. The chain's CDR3 is CASQTGQGPDTQYF. The CDR3 DNA is TGTGCCAGCCAGACGGGGCAGGGTCCAGATACGCAGTATTTT.

The chain uses TRBV6-5 and TRBJ2-7; maybe TRBD1 (6 bases). CDR3 length equals 15 residues. Germline V lookup: CDR1 MNHEY, CDR2 SVGAGI. The germline V and J ends were trimmed by 0 bases and 2 bases, with 11 bases remaining between them. The DNA for the CDR3 is TGTGCCAGCAGTTACTCGGGCAGGGGAACCTACGAGCAGTACTTC. The encoded protein is CASSYSGRGTYEQYF.

This clone was observed once. The DNA of the CDR3 is TGTGCCAGCTCACCACTAGCGGAGACCTACGAGCAGTACTTC. This codes for CASSPLAETYEQYF. J is TRBJ2-7 and V is TRBV18, with a tentative D call TRBD2 (6 bases). The length of the CDR3 is 14 residues. The germline gives CDR1 KGHSH, CDR2 LQKENI. V was clipped by 1 base and J by 2 bases, with 9 bases between them.

The genes are TRBV10-3 and TRBJ2-6; 7 positions match TRBD1. This CDR3 has 16 residues. Per the germline V gene, CDR1 is ENHRY and CDR2 is SYGVKD. Trimming removed 4 bases from V and 3 bases from J; junction bases left unmatched: 6. CDR3 sequence reads: CAISASQGDGANVLTF. The CDR3 DNA follows: TGTGCCATCAGTGCTTCCCAGGGGGATGGGGCCAACGTCCTGACTTTC.